The clone carrying this TCR beta chain was detected only a few times. This sample stems from a study of type 1 and type 2 diabetes patients. Study details: From PBMCs, CD4+ and CD8+ T cells were isolated by magnetic microbeads.

Trimming stripped 3 bases from V and 2 bases from J, with 13 bases between. The CDR3 is made up of 15 amino acids. CDR1 is ENHRY and CDR2 is SYGVKD in the germline V gene. Amplification started from genomic DNA. A primer set of 30 forward and 13 reverse primers amplified the CDR3. Each CDR3 protein is one row after TCRdb ran MiXCR on the multiplex PCR reads. Of 250,000 or so distinct CDR3 sequences listed, 45% to 60% are singletons. Diabetic patients met standard criteria for type 1 or type 2 diabetes. Anyone with other autoimmune disease or infection in the prior four weeks was excluded. The rearrangement joins TRBV10-3 to TRBJ1-2; D unclear. Material for sequencing was peripheral blood mononuclear cells (PBMCs). The receptor was isolated from a man between 18 and 35 years old with type 2 diabetes. In DNA form, the CDR3 reads TGTGCCATCAGTGATGGTCCGCTAACCAACTATGGCTACACCTTC. Its protein product is CAISDGPLTNYGYTF.